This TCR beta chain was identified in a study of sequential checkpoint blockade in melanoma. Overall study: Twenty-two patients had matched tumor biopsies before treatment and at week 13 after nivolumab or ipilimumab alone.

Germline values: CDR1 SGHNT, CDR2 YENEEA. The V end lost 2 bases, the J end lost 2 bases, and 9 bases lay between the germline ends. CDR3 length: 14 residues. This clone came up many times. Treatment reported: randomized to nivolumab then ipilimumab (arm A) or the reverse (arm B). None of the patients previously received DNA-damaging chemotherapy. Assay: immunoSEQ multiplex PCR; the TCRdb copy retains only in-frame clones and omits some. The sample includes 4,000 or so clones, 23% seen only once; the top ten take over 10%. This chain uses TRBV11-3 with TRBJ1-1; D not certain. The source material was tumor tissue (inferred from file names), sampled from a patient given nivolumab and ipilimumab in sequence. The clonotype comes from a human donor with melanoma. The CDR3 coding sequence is TGTGCCAGCAGCTTAATTGGGCGAAACACTGAAGCTTTCTTT. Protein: CASSLIGRNTEAFF.